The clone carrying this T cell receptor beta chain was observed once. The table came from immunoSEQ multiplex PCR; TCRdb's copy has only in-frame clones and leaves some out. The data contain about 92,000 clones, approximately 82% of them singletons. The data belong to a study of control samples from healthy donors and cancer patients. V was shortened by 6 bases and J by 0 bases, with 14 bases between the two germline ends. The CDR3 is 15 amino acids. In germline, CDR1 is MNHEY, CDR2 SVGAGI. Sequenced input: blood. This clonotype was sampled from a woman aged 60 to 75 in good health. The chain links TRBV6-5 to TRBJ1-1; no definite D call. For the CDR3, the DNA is TGTGCCAGCAGCCAAGGGATGGGCATGAACACTGAAGCTTTCTTT. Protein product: CASSQGMGMNTEAFF.